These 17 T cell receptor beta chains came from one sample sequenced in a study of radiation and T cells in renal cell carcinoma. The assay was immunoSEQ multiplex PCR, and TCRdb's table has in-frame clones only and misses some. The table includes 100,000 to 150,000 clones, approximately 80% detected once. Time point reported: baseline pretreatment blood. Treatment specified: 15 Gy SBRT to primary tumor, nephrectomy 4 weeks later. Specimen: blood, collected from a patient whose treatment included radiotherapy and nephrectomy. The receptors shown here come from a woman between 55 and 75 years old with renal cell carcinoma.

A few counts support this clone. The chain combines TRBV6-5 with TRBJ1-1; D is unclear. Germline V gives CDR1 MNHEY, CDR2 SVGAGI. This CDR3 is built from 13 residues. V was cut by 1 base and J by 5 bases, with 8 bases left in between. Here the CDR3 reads CASSYLGETEAFF. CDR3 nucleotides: TGTGCCAGCAGTTACTTGGGAGAAACTGAAGCTTTCTTT.

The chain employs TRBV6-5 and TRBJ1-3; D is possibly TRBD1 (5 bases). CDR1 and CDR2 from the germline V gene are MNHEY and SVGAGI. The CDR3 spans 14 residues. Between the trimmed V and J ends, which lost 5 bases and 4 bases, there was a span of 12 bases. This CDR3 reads CASSPRTFGNTIYF. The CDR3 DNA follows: TGTGCCAGCAGTCCTAGGACATTCGGAAACACCATATATTTT.

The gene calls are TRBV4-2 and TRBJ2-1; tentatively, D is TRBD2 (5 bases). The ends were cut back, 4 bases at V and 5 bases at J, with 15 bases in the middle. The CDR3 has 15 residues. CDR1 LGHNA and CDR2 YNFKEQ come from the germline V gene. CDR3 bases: TGTGCCAGCAGCCTTAGCGCGGGCCGCGACAATGAGCAGTTCTTC. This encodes CASSLSAGRDNEQFF.

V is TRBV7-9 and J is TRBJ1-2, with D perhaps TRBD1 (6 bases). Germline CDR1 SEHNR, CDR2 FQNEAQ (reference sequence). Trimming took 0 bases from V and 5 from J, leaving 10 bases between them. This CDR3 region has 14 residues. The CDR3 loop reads CASSLAQGGYGYTF. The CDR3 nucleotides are TGTGCCAGCAGCTTAGCACAGGGCGGGTATGGCTACACCTTC.

CDR3 amino acids: CASSLNDRRYGYTF. The CDR3 nucleotides are TGTGCCAGCAGTTTAAACGACAGACGATATGGCTACACCTTC. The chain combines TRBV27 with TRBJ1-2, with a tentative D call TRBD1 (5 bases). The CDR3 spans 14 residues. Germline V gene data show CDR1 as MNHEY and CDR2 as SMNVEV (reference sequence). The ends were cut back, 2 bases at V and 5 bases at J, with 12 bases in the middle.

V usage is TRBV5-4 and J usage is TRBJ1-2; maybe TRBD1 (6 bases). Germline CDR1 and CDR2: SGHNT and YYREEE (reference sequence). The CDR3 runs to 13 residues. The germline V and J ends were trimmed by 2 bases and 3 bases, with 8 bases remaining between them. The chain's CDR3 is CASSLRGDYGYTF. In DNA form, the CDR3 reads TGTGCCAGCAGCTTAAGGGGGGACTATGGCTACACCTTC.

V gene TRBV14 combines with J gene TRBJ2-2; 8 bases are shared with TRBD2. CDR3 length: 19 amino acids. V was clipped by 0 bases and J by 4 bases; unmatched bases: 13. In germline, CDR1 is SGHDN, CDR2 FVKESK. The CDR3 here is CASSQEVVAGILGTGELFF. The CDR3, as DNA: TGTGCCAGCAGCCAAGAGGTGGTAGCGGGGATCCTGGGCACCGGGGAGCTGTTTTTT. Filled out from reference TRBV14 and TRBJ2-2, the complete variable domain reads EAGVTQFPSHSVIEKGQTVTLRCDPISGHDNLYWYRRVMGKEIKFLLHFVKESKQDESGMPNNRFLAERTGGTYSTLKVQPAELEDSGVYFCASSQEVVAGILGTGELFFGEGSRLTVL.

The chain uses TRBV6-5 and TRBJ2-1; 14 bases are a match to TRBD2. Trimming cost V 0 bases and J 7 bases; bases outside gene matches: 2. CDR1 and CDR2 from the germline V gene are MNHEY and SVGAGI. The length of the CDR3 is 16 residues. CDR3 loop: CASSYSGLAGGNEQFF. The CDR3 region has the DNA TGTGCCAGCAGTTACTCTGGACTAGCGGGAGGAAATGAGCAGTTCTTC.

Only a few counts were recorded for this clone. Written as DNA, the CDR3 is TGTGCCAGCAGCGCGATGGACTATTCCTACGAGCAGTACTTC. Its protein product is CASSAMDYSYEQYF. J is TRBJ2-7 and V is TRBV25-1; a possible D gene is TRBD2 (6 bases). This CDR3 comprises 14 residues. The germline CDR1 and CDR2 sequences are MGHDK and SYGVNS. Deletions cut 6 bases from V and 1 base from J, with 13 bases between.

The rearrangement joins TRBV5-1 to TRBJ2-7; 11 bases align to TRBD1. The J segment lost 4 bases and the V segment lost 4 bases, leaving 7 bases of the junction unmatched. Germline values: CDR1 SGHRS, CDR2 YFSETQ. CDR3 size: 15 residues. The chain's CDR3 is CASSVVGQGAYEQYF. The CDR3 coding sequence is TGCGCCAGCAGCGTTGTAGGACAGGGGGCTTACGAGCAGTACTTC.

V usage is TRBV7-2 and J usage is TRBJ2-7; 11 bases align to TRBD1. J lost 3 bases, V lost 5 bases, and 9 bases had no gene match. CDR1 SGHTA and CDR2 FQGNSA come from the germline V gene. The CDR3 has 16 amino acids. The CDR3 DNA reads TGTGCCAGCAGCCGACTTTCCGGGACAGGGGGCTACGAGCAGTACTTC. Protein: CASSRLSGTGGYEQYF. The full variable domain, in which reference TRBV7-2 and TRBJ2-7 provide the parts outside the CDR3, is GAGVSQSPSNKVTEKGKDVELRCDPISGHTALYWYRQSLGQGLEFLIYFQGNSAPDKSGLPSDRFSAERTGGSVSTLTIQRTQQEDSAVYLCASSRLSGTGGYEQYFGPGTRLTVT.

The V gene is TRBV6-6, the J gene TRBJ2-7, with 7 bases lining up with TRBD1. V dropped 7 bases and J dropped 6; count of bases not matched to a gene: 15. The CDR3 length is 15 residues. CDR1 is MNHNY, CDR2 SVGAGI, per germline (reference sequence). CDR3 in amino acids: CASNSGGNPLVEQYF. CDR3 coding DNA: TGTGCCAGCAACTCAGGGGGAAATCCCCTCGTCGAGCAGTACTTC.

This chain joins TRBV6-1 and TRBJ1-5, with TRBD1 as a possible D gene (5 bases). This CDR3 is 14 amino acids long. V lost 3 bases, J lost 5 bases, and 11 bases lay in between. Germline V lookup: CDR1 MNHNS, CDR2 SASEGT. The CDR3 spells CASSDGGGDQPQHF. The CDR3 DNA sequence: TGTGCCAGCAGTGACGGGGGTGGAGATCAGCCCCAGCATTTT.

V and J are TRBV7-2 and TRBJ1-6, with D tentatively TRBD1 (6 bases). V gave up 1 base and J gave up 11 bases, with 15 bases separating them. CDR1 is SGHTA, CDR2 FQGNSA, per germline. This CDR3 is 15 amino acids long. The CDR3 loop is CASSLVPGQQAPLHF. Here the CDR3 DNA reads TGTGCCAGCAGCTTAGTGCCAGGACAGCAAGCACCCCTCCACTTT.

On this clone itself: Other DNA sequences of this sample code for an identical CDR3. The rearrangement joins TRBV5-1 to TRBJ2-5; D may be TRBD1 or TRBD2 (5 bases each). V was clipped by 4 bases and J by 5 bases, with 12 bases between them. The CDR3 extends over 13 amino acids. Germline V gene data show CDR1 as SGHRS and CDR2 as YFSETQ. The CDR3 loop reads CASSGGLQETQYF. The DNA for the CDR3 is TGCGCCAGCAGCGGGGGTTTGCAGGAGACCCAGTACTTC.

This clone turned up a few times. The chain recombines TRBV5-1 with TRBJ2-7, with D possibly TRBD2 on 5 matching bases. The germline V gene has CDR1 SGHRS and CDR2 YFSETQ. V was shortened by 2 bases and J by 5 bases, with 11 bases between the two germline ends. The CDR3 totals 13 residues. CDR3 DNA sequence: TGCGCCAGCAGCTTCGGACGGAGGAACGAGCAGTACTTC. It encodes CASSFGRRNEQYF.

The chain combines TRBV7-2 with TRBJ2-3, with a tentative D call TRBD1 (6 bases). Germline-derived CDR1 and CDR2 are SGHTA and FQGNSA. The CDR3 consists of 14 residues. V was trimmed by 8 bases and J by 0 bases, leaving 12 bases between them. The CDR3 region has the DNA TGTGCCAGCTGCCGGGACACAAGCACAGATACGCAGTATTTT. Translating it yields CASCRDTSTDTQYF.